This T cell receptor (beta chain) was recovered during a study of blood T cell repertoires in COVID-19. Study-level background: Researchers got acute and convalescent COVID-19 samples from the United States, Italy and Spain. Sources were T cells, B-cell-depleted T cells, or PBMCs; the material itself was cDNA or gDNA.

Sequencing used immunoSEQ multiplex PCR; TCRdb keeps in-frame clones, though not all of them. The data contain 240,000 or so clones, 86% of them seen just once; the ten biggest clones take up around an eighth. This clone came up a few times. CDR1 SGDLS and CDR2 YYNGEE come from the germline V gene. V lost 0 bases and J lost 3; bases outside the gene matches: 3. The CDR3 covers 15 residues. The sample comprised peripheral blood. The chain recombines TRBV9 with TRBJ2-7; the match to TRBD1 covers 10 bases. This receptor was identified in an elderly man with acute or convalescent COVID-19. In nucleotides, the CDR3 is TGTGCCAGCAGCGTAGGGGGGACAGGGGTCTACGAGCAGTACTTC. It encodes CASSVGGTGVYEQYF.